The 29 T cell receptor beta chains in this list originate from one sample, sequenced in a study of cytomegalovirus exposure and HLA in healthy donors. It was with 60 Vbeta and 13 Jbeta primers that the PCR ran. The repertoire was sequenced with immunoSEQ multiplex PCR; TCRdb's copy has only in-frame clones and lacks some. The sample contains about 100,000 clones, about 70% of which appear only once. The sample taken for sequencing was PBMCs. The receptors come from a woman aged 18-29 years in good health and CMV-seropositive.

The chain has TRBV19 and TRBJ1-5, with 8 bases matching TRBD1. From germline, CDR1 is LNHDA and CDR2 SQIVND (reference sequence). The CDR3 extends over 15 amino acids. The V gene end was trimmed by 10 bases and the J gene end by 6 bases; junction bases not matched to a gene: 14. The CDR3 DNA reads as TGTGCCACTACCCCGACAGGGGAAAACGGTCAGCCCCAGCATTTT. Its translation: CATTPTGENGQPQHF. Full variable domain (remainder filled in from reference TRBV19 and TRBJ1-5): DGGITQSPKYLFRKEGQNVTLSCEQNLNHDAMYWYRQDPGQGLRLIYYSQIVNDFQKGDIAEGYSVSREKKESFPLTVTSAQKNPTAFYLCATTPTGENGQPQHFGDGTRLSIL.

The chain links TRBV2 to TRBJ2-7; the match to TRBD2 covers 9 bases. V lost 2 bases and J lost 3; bases outside the gene matches: 2. The CDR3 extends over 14 amino acids. Germline CDR1 and CDR2: SNHLY and FYNNEI. The CDR3 DNA reads TGTGCCAGCAGTGAAAGGACTAGCGTCTACGAGCAGTACTTC. Translated: CASSERTSVYEQYF.

The rearrangement uses TRBV28 and TRBJ2-7; TRBD2 aligns across 8 bases. Trimming removed 4 bases from V and 5 bases from J; junction bases left unmatched: 4. Germline CDR1 reads MDHEN; CDR2 reads SYDVKM. This CDR3 contains 13 residues. CDR3 in DNA: TGTGCCAGCAGTTACCCGACTAGCGACGAGCAGTACTTC. Translation: CASSYPTSDEQYF. The variable domain in full, completed from reference TRBV28 and TRBJ2-7, reads DVKVTQSSRYLVKRTGEKVFLECVQDMDHENMFWYRQDPGLGLRLIYFSYDVKMKEKGDIPEGYSVSREKKERFSLILESASTNQTSMYLCASSYPTSDEQYFGPGTRLTVT.

This clone was picked up a small number of times. The rearrangement links TRBV6-5 to TRBJ2-7, with D tentatively TRBD1 (5 bases). The V gene's germline CDR1 is MNHEY and CDR2 SVGAGI. V lost 2 bases, J lost 6 bases, and 14 bases lay in between. The CDR3 length is 14 residues. The DNA of the CDR3 is TGTGCCAGCAGTTACGGGGCCGGAGTACTCGAGCAGTACTTC. Amino acids: CASSYGAGVLEQYF.

This sequence joins TRBV28 and TRBJ1-5; the match to TRBD1 covers 10 bases. The J segment lost 3 bases and the V segment lost 2 bases, leaving 7 bases of the junction unmatched. Germline-derived CDR1 and CDR2 are MDHEN and SYDVKM. The CDR3 covers 17 residues. In nucleotides, the CDR3 is TGTGCCAGCAGTTTAGTGGGACAGGGGAATAACAATCAGCCCCAGCATTTT. Translation: CASSLVGQGNNNQPQHF. Based on the CDR3 plus reference TRBV28 and TRBJ1-5, the full variable domain is DVKVTQSSRYLVKRTGEKVFLECVQDMDHENMFWYRQDPGLGLRLIYFSYDVKMKEKGDIPEGYSVSREKKERFSLILESASTNQTSMYLCASSLVGQGNNNQPQHFGDGTRLSIL.

This chain connects TRBV4-3 to TRBJ2-1, with TRBD1 matching over 9 bases. V dropped 3 bases and J dropped 6; count of bases not matched to a gene: 6. Germline V CDR1 and CDR2: LGHNA, YSLEER. The CDR3 spans 15 residues. CDR3: CASSQPRDRANEQFF. The CDR3 coding sequence is TGCGCCAGCAGCCAGCCCCGGGACAGGGCCAATGAGCAGTTCTTC.

The chain combines TRBV2 with TRBJ1-4; D uncertain. The ends were cut back, 8 bases at V and 3 bases at J, with 16 bases in the middle. Germline CDR1 is SNHLY and CDR2 is FYNNEI. The CDR3 is 15 residues long. CDR3 in amino acids: CASRMGGGSNEKLFF. CDR3 coding DNA: TGTGCCAGCCGGATGGGTGGCGGGTCTAATGAAAAACTGTTTTTT.

In this sample, this clone turned up a few times. The chain joins TRBV11-1 to TRBJ2-4, with a tentative D call TRBD2 (5 bases). The germline V and J ends were trimmed by 6 bases and 2 bases, with 14 bases remaining between them. Germline CDR1 SGHAT, CDR2 FQDESV (reference sequence). The CDR3 runs to 15 residues. DNA for the CDR3: TGTGCCAGCAGTCCTGACTGGGAGACCAAAAACATTCAGTACTTC. Residues: CASSPDWETKNIQYF.

CDR3 sequence: CASSLVLRGDYEQYF. DNA for the CDR3: TGTGCCAGCAGCTTAGTACTTCGGGGGGATTACGAGCAGTACTTC. This chain joins TRBV11-2 and TRBJ2-7; 7 nucleotides line up with TRBD2. Germline V CDR1 and CDR2: SGHAT, FQNNGV. The CDR3 extends over 15 amino acids. Trimming took 1 base from V and 4 from J; bases not matched to a gene: 7.

V is TRBV11-2 and J is TRBJ1-1; TRBD1 is a possible D gene (6 bases). Germline V CDR1 and CDR2: SGHAT, FQNNGV. CDR3 length equals 16 residues. Trimming left V 5 bases short and J 0 bases short, with 16 bases between. In DNA form, the CDR3 reads TGTGCCAGCAGCCCCCGACAGGACCCCATGAACACTGAAGCTTTCTTT. This gives the protein CASSPRQDPMNTEAFF.

This clone turned up a few times. CDR3 amino acids: CASSLDWTWGVEQFF. The CDR3 nucleotides read TGTGCCAGCAGCTTAGATTGGACTTGGGGGGTTGAGCAGTTCTTC. The V call is TRBV11-2, the J call TRBJ2-1, with D perhaps TRBD2 (6 bases). The V end lost 0 bases, the J end lost 9 bases, and 15 bases lay between the germline ends. The CDR3 covers 15 residues. The V gene's germline CDR1 is SGHAT and CDR2 FQNNGV.

In its sample, this clone was seen a few times. The chain carries TRBV5-4 and TRBJ2-7, with D possibly being TRBD2 (6 bases). Germline V lookup: CDR1 SGHNT, CDR2 YYREEE (reference sequence). This CDR3 has 15 amino acids. Trimming took off 4 bases at V and 6 bases at J, with 20 bases between the two ends. The CDR3: CASSLTITSPGEQYF. CDR3 DNA: TGTGCCAGCAGCCTGACTATCACTAGCCCTGGCGAGCAGTACTTC. Looking up the rest from reference TRBV5-4 and TRBJ2-7 gives the full variable domain: ETGVTQSPTHLIKTRGQQVTLRCSSQSGHNTVSWYQQALGQGPQFIFQYYREEENGRGNFPPRFSGLQFPNYSSELNVNALELDDSALYLCASSLTITSPGEQYFGPGTRLTVT.

This chain uses TRBV4-1 with TRBJ1-6; D is unclear. The CDR3 loop spans 17 amino acids. Germline CDR1 and CDR2: MGHRA and YSYEKL. With 2 bases removed from V and 3 bases from J, the gap between germline ends came to 14 bases. The CDR3 coding sequence is TGCGCCAGCAGCCAACGACGGCTGGGCGACTATAATTCACCCCTCCACTTT. Its translation: CASSQRRLGDYNSPLHF.

Only a few counts were recorded for this clone. The V and J genes are TRBV4-1 and TRBJ2-1, with D hard to call. The CDR3 sequence is 13 residues long. V was shortened by 0 bases and J by 10 bases, with 10 bases between the two germline ends. The V gene's germline CDR1 is MGHRA and CDR2 YSYEKL. For the CDR3, the DNA is TGCGCCAGCAGCCAAGAAATCGCTAACGAGCAGTTCTTC. Amino acid sequence: CASSQEIANEQFF.

The genes are TRBV2 and TRBJ1-2, with 11 bases fitting TRBD1. The CDR3 contains 14 residues. The ends lost 7 bases at V and 5 bases at J; junction bases unmatched: 6. Per germline, CDR1 SNHLY and CDR2 FYNNEI. CDR3 in amino acids: CASNGQGARYGYTF. Written as DNA, the CDR3 is TGTGCCAGCAATGGACAGGGGGCGCGGTATGGCTACACCTTC. Combining the CDR3 with reference TRBV2 and TRBJ1-2 gives the whole variable domain EPEVTQTPSHQVTQMGQEVILRCVPISNHLYFYWYRQILGQKVEFLVSFYNNEISEKSEIFDDQFSVERPDGSNFTLKIRSTKLEDSAMYFCASNGQGARYGYTFGSGTRLTVV.

This clone was counted only a few times. This rearrangement joins TRBV6-1 to TRBJ1-2; 7 nucleotides line up with TRBD1. Looked up from germline, CDR1 is MNHNS and CDR2 is SASEGT. V was clipped by 1 base and J by 4 bases; unmatched bases: 3. CDR3 length: 14 residues. CDR3 loop: CASSEDRGGYGYTF. In DNA form, the CDR3 reads TGTGCCAGCAGTGAAGACAGGGGAGGCTATGGCTACACCTTC.

The rearrangement joins TRBV5-4 to TRBJ2-7, with D possibly being TRBD2 (5 bases). This CDR3 contains 14 residues. Trimming cost V 9 bases and J 0 bases, with 16 bases left between them. Looked up from germline, CDR1 is SGHNT and CDR2 is YYREEE (reference sequence). Written as DNA, the CDR3 is TGTGCCACCCAAGCCTGGGGAGTCTCCTACGAGCAGTACTTC. Translating gives CATQAWGVSYEQYF.

This chain connects TRBV2 to TRBJ2-1; 8 bases match TRBD1. J was trimmed by 4 bases and V by 2 bases; bases with no gene match: 10. The CDR3 covers 17 residues. The germline CDR1 and CDR2 sequences are SNHLY and FYNNEI. The CDR3 nucleotides read TGTGCCAGCAGTGAAAGCGGCGGACAGGGCAGATACAATGAGCAGTTCTTC. This sequence encodes CASSESGGQGRYNEQFF.

This clone showed up just a few times. The chain has TRBV7-6 and TRBJ2-7, with 8 bases fitting TRBD2. The germline V gene encodes CDR1 SGHVS and CDR2 FNYEAQ. After removal of 1 base from V and 1 base from J, the junction contained 15 bases not matched to a gene. The CDR3 is made up of 19 amino acids. For the CDR3, the DNA is TGTGCCAGCAGCTTAGACCCAGCGGGGGAGGGTGGGGTTTCCTACGAGCAGTACTTC. Protein sequence: CASSLDPAGEGGVSYEQYF. The full variable domain, its missing parts supplied by reference TRBV7-6 and TRBJ2-7, is GAGVSQSPRYKVTKRGQDVALRCDPISGHVSLYWYRQALGQGPEFLTYFNYEAQQDKSGLPNDRFSAERPEGSISTLTIQRTEQRDSAMYRCASSLDPAGEGGVSYEQYFGPGTRLTVT.

This chain links TRBV2 with TRBJ1-1, with 7 bases matching TRBD1. The CDR3 sequence is 14 residues long. J lost 0 bases, V lost 6 bases, and 4 bases had no gene match. Looked up from germline, CDR1 is SNHLY and CDR2 is FYNNEI. Here the CDR3 reads CASSLGQMNTEAFF. The DNA for the CDR3 is TGTGCCAGCAGCTTGGGACAGATGAACACTGAAGCTTTCTTT.

The V and J genes are TRBV7-9 and TRBJ2-1; 7 nucleotides match TRBD2. V lost 6 bases, J lost 9 bases, and 8 bases stayed unmatched. Per the germline V gene, CDR1 is SEHNR and CDR2 is FQNEAQ (reference sequence). CDR3 length equals 13 residues. CDR3 in DNA: TGTGCCAGCAGTCCAGGACTAGAACTTGAGCAGTTCTTC. Translating it yields CASSPGLELEQFF.

This clone was counted a few times. This sequence joins TRBV10-2 and TRBJ2-5; 8 bases map to TRBD2. CDR1 and CDR2 from the germline V gene are WSHSY and SAAADI. The CDR3 spans 14 residues. The V segment lost 4 bases and the J segment 4 bases; nucleotides outside the gene matches: 5. The CDR3 DNA reads as TGCGCCAGCAGTGGACCGGGGGGGTTAGAGACCCAGTACTTC. Amino acid sequence: CASSGPGGLETQYF.

DNA of the CDR3: TGTGCCAGCAGTTCCGGGACAGAAGAGACCCAGTACTTC. Translated: CASSSGTEETQYF. This rearrangement joins TRBV28 to TRBJ2-5; 7 bases align to TRBD1. V dropped 4 bases and J dropped 3; count of bases not matched to a gene: 2. The CDR3 is made up of 13 amino acids. Per germline, CDR1 MDHEN and CDR2 SYDVKM.

The J gene is TRBJ2-2, the V gene TRBV4-3; a possible D gene is TRBD1 (5 bases). Per the germline V gene, CDR1 is LGHNA and CDR2 is YSLEER. This CDR3 region has 16 residues. V dropped 1 base and J dropped 0 bases, with 9 bases sitting between them. CDR3 amino acids: CASSQVDSPNTGELFF. The CDR3 DNA reads as TGCGCCAGCAGCCAAGTTGACAGCCCGAACACCGGGGAGCTGTTTTTT.

This chain connects TRBV29-1 to TRBJ2-5, with TRBD2 identical over 9 bases. CDR1 and CDR2 from the germline V gene are SQVTM and ANQGSEA. This CDR3 comprises 13 residues. J lost 3 bases, V lost 4 bases, and 3 bases had no gene match. The CDR3 is CSVGGRGEETQYF. The DNA of the CDR3 is TGCAGCGTTGGCGGGAGGGGGGAAGAGACCCAGTACTTC.

V usage is TRBV19 and J usage is TRBJ1-5; D is uncertain. Trimming shortened V by 0 bases and J by 5 bases, and 5 bases separated the two germline ends. This CDR3 has 13 residues. In germline, CDR1 is LNHDA, CDR2 SQIVND (reference sequence). CDR3 amino acids: CASSIDLYQPQHF. The CDR3 DNA reads as TGTGCCAGTAGTATAGATCTTTATCAGCCCCAGCATTTT. Supplemented by reference TRBV19 and TRBJ1-5, the full variable domain reads DGGITQSPKYLFRKEGQNVTLSCEQNLNHDAMYWYRQDPGQGLRLIYYSQIVNDFQKGDIAEGYSVSREKKESFPLTVTSAQKNPTAFYLCASSIDLYQPQHFGDGTRLSIL.

The chain joins TRBV19 to TRBJ2-2, with D perhaps TRBD2 (7 bases). The V gene lost 4 bases and the J gene lost 7 bases, with 13 bases spanning the gap. Germline CDR1 is LNHDA and CDR2 is SQIVND (reference sequence). The CDR3 has 14 residues. CDR3 DNA: TGTGCCAGTAGTAATTGGGGGGGCAACGGGGAGCTGTTTTTT. This sequence encodes CASSNWGGNGELFF.

The rearrangement joins TRBV6-5 to TRBJ1-2; D is possibly TRBD1 (6 bases). Trimming pared 2 bases from V and 3 bases from J, leaving 10 bases between. Germline V gives CDR1 MNHEY, CDR2 SVGAGI. The CDR3 contains 14 residues. This CDR3 is CASSYEGEHYGYTF. The DNA for the CDR3 is TGTGCCAGCAGTTACGAGGGGGAGCACTATGGCTACACCTTC.

The chain employs TRBV5-4 and TRBJ2-1; 11 bases line up with TRBD2. Germline V gene sequence: CDR1 SGHNT, CDR2 YYREEE (reference sequence). The trim removed 0 bases at V and 8 bases at J, leaving 10 bases unmatched. The CDR3 covers 17 residues. This CDR3 is CASSLGGLAVKSDEQFF. The CDR3 nucleotides read TGTGCCAGCAGCTTGGGGGGACTAGCGGTAAAGTCCGATGAGCAGTTCTTC.